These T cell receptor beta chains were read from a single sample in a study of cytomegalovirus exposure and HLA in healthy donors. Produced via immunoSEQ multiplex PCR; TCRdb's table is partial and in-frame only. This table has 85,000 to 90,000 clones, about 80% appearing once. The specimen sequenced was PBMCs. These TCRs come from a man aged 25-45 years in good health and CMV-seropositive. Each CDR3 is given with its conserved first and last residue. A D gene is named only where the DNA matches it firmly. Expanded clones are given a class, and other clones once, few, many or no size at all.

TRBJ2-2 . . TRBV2 TGTGCCAGCAGTGATACCCTCATCACCGGGGAGCTGCTTTTT CASSDTLITGELLF
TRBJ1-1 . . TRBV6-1 TGTGCCAGCAGCGAGAAGAACACTGAAGCTTTCTTT CASSEKNTEAFF
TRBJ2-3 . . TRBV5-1 TGCGCCAGCAGCCTACAGGGTTGGAGCACAGATACGCAGTATTTT CASSLQGWSTDTQYF
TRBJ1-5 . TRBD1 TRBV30 TGTGCCTGGCAATACAGGGGTTCGGGCAATCAGCCCCAGCATTTT CAWQYRGSGNQPQHF
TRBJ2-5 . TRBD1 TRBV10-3 TGTGCCATCAGTGGGGGACAGGGGCAAGAGACCCAGTACTTC CAISGGQGQETQYF
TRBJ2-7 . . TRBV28 TGTGCCAGCACCAGCGGGCGAGGCCCTCCCGAGCAGTACTTC CASTSGRGPPEQYF
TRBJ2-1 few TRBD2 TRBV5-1 TGCGCCAGCAGCGGGGGGGGGACTAGCGGGGACAATGAGCAGTTCTTC CASSGGGTSGDNEQFF
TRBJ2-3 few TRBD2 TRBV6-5 TGTGCCAGCAGTGGACTAGCGGGGGGGCCAGATACGCAGTATTTT CASSGLAGGPDTQYF
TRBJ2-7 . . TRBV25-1 TGTGCCAGCAGTGATCGCCAGACAGGACCCTACGAGCAGTACTTC CASSDRQTGPYEQYF
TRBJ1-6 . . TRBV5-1 TGCGCCAGCAGCTTGTTCGGTCCCGACTATAATTCACCCCTCCACTTT CASSLFGPDYNSPLHF
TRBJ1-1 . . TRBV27 TGTGCCAGCAGTTTAGGGGGGGTGAACACTGAAGCTTTCTTT CASSLGGVNTEAFF
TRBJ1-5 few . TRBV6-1 TGTGCCAGCAGTGAAGAGGGGGATCAGCCCCAGCATTTT CASSEEGDQPQHF
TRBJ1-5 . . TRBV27 TGTGCCAGCAGTTTAGACGGGATCCCCAATCAGCCCCAGCATTTT CASSLDGIPNQPQHF
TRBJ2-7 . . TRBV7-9 TGTTCCAGCAGCTTTACAGGCCCCGAGCAGTACTTC CSSSFTGPEQYF
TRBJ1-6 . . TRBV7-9 TGTTCCAGCAGCTTAGGTCTCCACCCGGGGGCCCTCCACTTT CSSSLGLHPGALHF
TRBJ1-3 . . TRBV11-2 TGTGCCAGCAGCCGTGGAAACACCATATATTTT CASSRGNTIYF
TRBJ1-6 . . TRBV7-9 TGTTCCAGCAGACTGACACCGAGGGATTCACCCCTCCACTTT CSSRLTPRDSPLHF
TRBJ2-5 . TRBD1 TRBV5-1 TGCGCCAGCAGCCCCTGGACAGGGATGGAGACCCAGTACTTC CASSPWTGMETQYF
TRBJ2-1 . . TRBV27 TGTGCCAGCAGTTTGGGAGGGGGGGCTGGGAATGAGCAGTTCTTC CASSLGGGAGNEQFF
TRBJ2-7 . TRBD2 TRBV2 TGTGCCAGCCTAGGGCTAGCGGGGAGGTACGAGCAGTACTTC CASLGLAGRYEQYF
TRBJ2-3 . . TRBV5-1 TGCGCCAGCAGCTTGTTACAGGGAAGCACAGATACGCAGTATTTT CASSLLQGSTDTQYF
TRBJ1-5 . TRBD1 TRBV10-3 TGTGCCATCAGTGAGTCCAGAGCTACAGGGGTAGCTCAGCCCCAGCATTTT CAISESRATGVAQPQHF
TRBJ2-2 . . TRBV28 TGTGCCAGCAGTTCCCCGGCAGGGCAAGGCTGGGCCGGGGAGCTGTTTTTT CASSSPAGQGWAGELFF
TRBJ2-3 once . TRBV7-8 TGTGCCAGCAGCTTAGCAGGGGCCACAGATACGCAGTATTTT CASSLAGATDTQYF
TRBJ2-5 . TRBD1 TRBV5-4 TGTGCCAGCAGCCGGCAGGGGGCCCCACAAGAGACCCAGTACTTC CASSRQGAPQETQYF
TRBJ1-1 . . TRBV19 TGTGCCAGTAGTGCCAGGGGATTCGGCACTGAAGCTTTCTTT CASSARGFGTEAFF
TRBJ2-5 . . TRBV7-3 TGTGCCAGCAGTCTTACAGGGGACTTGCAAGAGACCCAGTACTTC CASSLTGDLQETQYF
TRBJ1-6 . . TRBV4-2 TGTGCCAGCAGCCAGGATGGACAGAATAATTCACCCCTCCACTTT CASSQDGQNNSPLHF
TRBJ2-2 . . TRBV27 TGTGCCAGCAGTAAGGGGTCGGCAGGACGATACACCGGGGAGCTGTTTTTT CASSKGSAGRYTGELFF
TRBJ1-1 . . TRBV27 TGTGCCAGCAGTTCCGAGTTTGGCACTGAAGCTTTCTTT CASSSEFGTEAFF
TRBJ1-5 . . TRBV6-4 TGTGCCAGCAGTGACTCTTTGCGCGCGGGAAACTCAAGCAATCAGCCCCAGCATTTT CASSDSLRAGNSSNQPQHF
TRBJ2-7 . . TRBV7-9 TGTGCCAGCAGCGGGGTCCTAGGGGACGAGCAGTACTTC CASSGVLGDEQYF
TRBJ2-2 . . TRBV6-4 TGTGCCAGCAGTGACTCGACTGACACCGGGGAGCTGTTTTTT CASSDSTDTGELFF
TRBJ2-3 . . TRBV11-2 TGTGCCAGCAGCACGGGGTACAGCACAGATACGCAGTATTTT CASSTGYSTDTQYF
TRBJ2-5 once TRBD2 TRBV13 TGTGCCAGCAGGGAGCGGGGGCTCCAAGAGACCCAGTACTTC CASRERGLQETQYF
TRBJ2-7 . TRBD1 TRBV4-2 TGTGCCAGCAGTCAGGGAAGAGGGACAGCGTACGAGCAGTACTTC CASSQGRGTAYEQYF
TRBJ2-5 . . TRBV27 TGTGCCAGCAGTTTCTCGCTCTCGGACAGACAAGAGACCCAGTACTTC CASSFSLSDRQETQYF
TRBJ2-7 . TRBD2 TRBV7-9 TGTGCCAGCAGCCTCCAGGCGGGGGTCCTACTAACGTACGAGCAGTACTTC CASSLQAGVLLTYEQYF
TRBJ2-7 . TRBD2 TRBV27 TGTGCCAGCAGTTCATGGCCGGGACTAGCGGGGGGGCCATCCACCTACGAGCAGTACTTC CASSSWPGLAGGPSTYEQYF
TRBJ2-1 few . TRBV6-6 TGTGCCAGCAGTTTAGGCACGGGCAATGAGCAGTTCTTC CASSLGTGNEQFF
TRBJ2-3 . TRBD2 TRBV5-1 TGCGCCAGCAGTTCCGGGACTAGCGGGGGGGATACGCAGTATTTT CASSSGTSGGDTQYF
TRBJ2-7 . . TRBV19 TGTGCCAGTAGTATAGTTTCGGGGAGCTCCTACGAGCAGTACTTC CASSIVSGSSYEQYF
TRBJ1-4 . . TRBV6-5 TGTGCCAGCAGTAGCACCGGGCAGGGTGATGAAAAACTGTTTTTT CASSSTGQGDEKLFF
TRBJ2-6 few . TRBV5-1 TGCGCCAGCAGCTACTCGGTGCAGGGGATTGGCACCAACGTCCTGACTTTC CASSYSVQGIGTNVLTF
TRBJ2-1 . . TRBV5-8 TGTGCCAGCAGCTCACAGGGATTCAATGGCAATGAGCAGTTCTTC CASSSQGFNGNEQFF
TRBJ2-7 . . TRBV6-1 TGTGCCAGCAATGCCCTTACTCCCTACGAGCAGTACTTC CASNALTPYEQYF
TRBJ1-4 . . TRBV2 TGTGCCAGCACCACACACCCAACTAATGAAAAACTGTTTTTT CASTTHPTNEKLFF
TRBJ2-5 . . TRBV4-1 TGCGCCAGCAGCCTACGGGTTAGGGGGGAGACCCAGTACTTC CASSLRVRGETQYF
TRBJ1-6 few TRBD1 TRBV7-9 TGTGCCAGCAGCCTCACAGGGGCCCGCTCACCCCTCCACTTT CASSLTGARSPLHF
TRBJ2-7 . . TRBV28 TGTGCCAGCAGTTCCTACTCGGGACTCACCTACGAGCAGTACTTC CASSSYSGLTYEQYF
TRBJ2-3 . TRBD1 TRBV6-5 TGTGCCAGCAGCCGACAGGGGAAAGGAACAGATACGCAGTATTTT CASSRQGKGTDTQYF
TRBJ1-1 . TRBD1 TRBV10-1 TGCGCCAGCACCCCGACAGGGGGCCGGTACACTGAAGCTTTCTTT CASTPTGGRYTEAFF